This TCR beta chain stems from a study of T cell repertoires in cytomegalovirus infection. Study-wide points: Clonotype analysis showed dominance of the ex vivo response by HLA-C-restricted CMV-specific TCR beta clonotypes.

The sample holds many counts of this clonotype. The antigen is not known. V lost 6 bases, J lost 1 base, and 4 bases lay in between. CDR1 and CDR2 from the germline V gene are LNHDA and SQIVND (reference sequence). The CDR3 sequence is 12 residues long. TCRdb passed the reads through MiXCR, listing each CDR3 protein once. This table has 250,000 or so distinct CDR3 sequences, around 9% appearing once. The clonotype originates from a human donor in good health (CMV status not recorded). Some clones in this sample may be carry-over from other donors' samples. The sample consisted of PBMCs. The chain recombines TRBV19 with TRBJ1-5; no clear D gene. The CDR3 sequence is CASRKSNQPQHF. The DNA for the CDR3 is TGTGCCAGTAGGAAGAGCAATCAGCCCCAGCATTTT.